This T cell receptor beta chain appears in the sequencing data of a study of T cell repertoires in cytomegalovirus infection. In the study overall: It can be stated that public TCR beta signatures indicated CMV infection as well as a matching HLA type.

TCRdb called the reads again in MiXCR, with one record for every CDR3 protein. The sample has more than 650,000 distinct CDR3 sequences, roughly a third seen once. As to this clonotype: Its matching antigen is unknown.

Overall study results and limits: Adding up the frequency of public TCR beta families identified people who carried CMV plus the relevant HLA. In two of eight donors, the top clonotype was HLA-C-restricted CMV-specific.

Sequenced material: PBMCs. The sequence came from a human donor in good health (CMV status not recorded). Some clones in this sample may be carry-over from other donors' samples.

CDR3 protein: CSAIRIRSREWRQPQHF. The CDR3 bases are TGCAGTGCTATCAGAATCAGATCCAGGGAGTGGAGACAGCCCCAGCATTTT. This chain joins TRBV20-1 and TRBJ1-5, with a tentative D call TRBD1 (5 bases). Germline assignment: CDR1 DFQATT and CDR2 SNEGSKA (reference sequence). Deletions cut 4 bases from V and 7 bases from J, with 26 bases between. The CDR3 runs 17 residues.